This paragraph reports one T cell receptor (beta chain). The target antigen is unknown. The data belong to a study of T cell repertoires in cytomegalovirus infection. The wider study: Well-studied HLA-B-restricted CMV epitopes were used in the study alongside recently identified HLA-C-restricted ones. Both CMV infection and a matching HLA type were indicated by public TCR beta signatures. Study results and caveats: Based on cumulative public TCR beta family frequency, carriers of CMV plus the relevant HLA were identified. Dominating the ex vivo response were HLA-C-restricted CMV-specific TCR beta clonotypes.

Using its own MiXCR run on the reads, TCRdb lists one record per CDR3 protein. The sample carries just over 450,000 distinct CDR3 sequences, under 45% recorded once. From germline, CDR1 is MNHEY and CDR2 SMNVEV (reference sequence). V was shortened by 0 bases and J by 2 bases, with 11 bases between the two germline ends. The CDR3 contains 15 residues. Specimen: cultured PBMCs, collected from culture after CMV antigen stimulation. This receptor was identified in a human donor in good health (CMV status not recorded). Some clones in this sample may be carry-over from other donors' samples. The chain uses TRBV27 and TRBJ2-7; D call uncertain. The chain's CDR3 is CASSLSRAGPYEQYF. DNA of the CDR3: TGTGCCAGCAGTTTATCCCGGGCAGGCCCCTACGAGCAGTACTTC.